Listed here are 26 T cell receptor beta chains from one sample, sequenced in a study of blood T cell repertoires in COVID-19. Using immunoSEQ multiplex PCR, the repertoire was profiled, and TCRdb retains in-frame clones only, with some absent. The table shows under 300,000 clones, with approximately 87% occurring only once. Sequenced sample: peripheral blood. Source of these receptors: a man aged 60-69 years with acute or convalescent COVID-19.

The chain is built from TRBV9 and TRBJ1-1; D is unresolved. Germline V gives CDR1 SGDLS, CDR2 YYNGEE. The CDR3 has 14 amino acids. The ends were cut back, 3 bases at V and 3 bases at J, with 12 bases in the middle. The DNA for the CDR3 is TGTGCCAGCAGCGCGTGGGAGGGAGACACTGAAGCTTTCTTT. Residues: CASSAWEGDTEAFF.

This chain's CDR3 is CASSLNLQGNSYEQYF. The DNA of the CDR3 is TGCGCCAGCAGCTTGAATCTTCAGGGGAACTCCTACGAGCAGTACTTC. V and J are TRBV5-1 and TRBJ2-7, with D possibly being TRBD1 (6 bases). V was trimmed by 1 base and J by 0 bases, leaving 14 bases between them. The CDR3 loop spans 16 amino acids. Germline CDR1 reads SGHRS; CDR2 reads YFSETQ.

The V call is TRBV7-2, the J call TRBJ1-2; 12 nucleotides line up with TRBD1. The V gene end was trimmed by 0 bases and the J gene end by 8 bases; junction bases not matched to a gene: 7. The CDR3 has 16 residues. Germline lookup yields CDR1 SGHTA and CDR2 FQGNSA. The CDR3 reads CASSLALGQGASGYTF. CDR3 coding DNA: TGTGCCAGCAGCTTAGCCTTGGGACAGGGGGCTTCGGGCTACACCTTC.

This clone was counted once. V and J are TRBV7-2 and TRBJ1-2; no firm D call. Trimming stripped 6 bases from V and 4 bases from J, with 15 bases between. The CDR3 runs 14 residues. CDR1 is SGHTA, CDR2 FQGNSA, per germline. This CDR3 is CASSESGRVYGYTF. As DNA, the CDR3 is TGTGCCAGCAGTGAGTCAGGAAGAGTCTATGGCTACACCTTC.

V is TRBV14 and J is TRBJ2-7; the D gene is possibly TRBD1 (6 bases). This CDR3 region has 14 residues. Germline V lookup: CDR1 SGHDN, CDR2 FVKESK. V shed 5 bases and J shed 6 bases, with 17 bases lying between them. The CDR3 coding sequence is TGTGCCAGCAGCAAATCAAACAGGGACGGCGAGCAGTACTTC. Translated, it gives CASSKSNRDGEQYF.

The chain combines TRBV30 with TRBJ1-1; D is possibly TRBD1 (5 bases). Trimming pared 2 bases from V and 3 bases from J, leaving 7 bases between. Germline CDR1 and CDR2: GTSNPN and SVGIG (reference sequence). This CDR3 is 12 amino acids long. The CDR3 DNA reads TGTGCCTGGAGTATAGGGGACACTGAAGCTTTCTTT. Its translation is CAWSIGDTEAFF.

The J gene is TRBJ2-1, the V gene TRBV9; 13 positions match TRBD2. Germline CDR1 is SGDLS and CDR2 is YYNGEE. The CDR3 consists of 15 residues. After removal of 4 bases from V and 9 bases from J, the junction contained 7 bases not matched to a gene. CDR3 bases: TGTGCCAGCAGCCCACTAGCGGGAGGGCCGTTTGAGCAGTTCTTC. Protein: CASSPLAGGPFEQFF.

The chain's CDR3 is CSVVDHRGSYEQYF. The CDR3, as DNA: TGCAGCGTTGTCGATCACAGGGGGAGCTACGAGCAGTACTTC. The V and J genes are TRBV29-1 and TRBJ2-7, with TRBD1 matching over 8 bases. Looked up from germline, CDR1 is SQVTM and CDR2 is ANQGSEA. V dropped 4 bases and J dropped 3; count of bases not matched to a gene: 8. This CDR3 spans 14 amino acids.

The chain is built from TRBV19 and TRBJ2-1; D unresolved. Germline loops: CDR1 LNHDA, CDR2 SQIVND (reference sequence). The CDR3 is made up of 14 amino acids. The germline V and J ends were trimmed by 1 base and 8 bases, with 12 bases remaining between them. This CDR3 reads CASSIGTTIDEQFF. The CDR3 nucleotides read TGTGCCAGTAGTATAGGAACTACGATAGATGAGCAGTTCTTC.

This chain joins TRBV4-3 and TRBJ1-2; possible D gene TRBD1, 6 bases. Germline V gene lookup returns CDR1 LGHNA and CDR2 YSLEER. V lost 0 bases and J lost 8, with 16 bases in between. The CDR3 length is 15 residues. The CDR3 loop reads CASSQERPGHGGYTF. CDR3 nucleotide sequence: TGCGCCAGCAGCCAAGAACGGCCGGGACATGGCGGCTACACCTTC.

The V call is TRBV11-2, the J call TRBJ1-1; D perhaps matches TRBD1 (5 bases). Trimming left V 1 base short and J 2 bases short, with 11 bases between. Germline V gene data show CDR1 as SGHAT and CDR2 as FQNNGV. This CDR3 is 15 amino acids long. This chain's CDR3 is CASSLGLGGNTEAFF. The CDR3 nucleotides read TGTGCCAGCAGCTTAGGTTTGGGGGGAAACACTGAAGCTTTCTTT. The whole variable domain, remainder taken from reference TRBV11-2 and TRBJ1-1, is EAGVAQSPRYKIIEKRQSVAFWCNPISGHATLYWYQQILGQGPKLLIQFQNNGVVDDSQLPKDRFSAERLKGVDSTLKIQPAKLEDSAVYLCASSLGLGGNTEAFFGQGTRLTVV.

The chain recombines TRBV6-2 or TRBV6-3 with TRBJ1-6, with 9 bases lining up with TRBD1. The J segment lost 14 bases and the V segment lost 2 bases, leaving 22 bases of the junction unmatched. Looked up from germline, CDR1 is MNHEY and CDR2 is SVGEGT. The CDR3 contains 19 residues. In DNA form, the CDR3 reads TGTGCCAGCAGTTACCTACCGGGACAGGGAAGACCCAAGACAGGATCCCTCCACTTT. Protein sequence: CASSYLPGQGRPKTGSLHF.

The V and J genes are TRBV11-3 and TRBJ2-5; TRBD2 matches 9 bases. The CDR3 consists of 16 residues. Germline CDR1 reads SGHNT; CDR2 reads YENEEA. The V gene end was trimmed by 1 base and the J gene end by 4 bases; junction bases not matched to a gene: 7. CDR3 nucleotide sequence: TGTGCCAGCAGCTTAGCCGCGGGAGGGAGATTAGAGACCCAGTACTTC. It is translated as CASSLAAGGRLETQYF.

The chain employs TRBV18 and TRBJ1-2; 7 bases fit TRBD1. The CDR3 contains 13 residues. Germline V gives CDR1 KGHSH, CDR2 LQKENI. The trim removed 3 bases at V and 9 bases at J, leaving 7 bases unmatched. The CDR3 is CASSPRQGTSYTF. The CDR3 bases are TGTGCCAGCTCACCGAGACAGGGCACCAGCTACACCTTC.

V and J are TRBV6-4 and TRBJ1-1, with D hard to call. Germline CDR1 MRHNA, CDR2 SNTAGT. CDR3 length: 13 residues. Trimming took off 6 bases at V and 5 bases at J, with 13 bases between the two ends. Here the CDR3 reads CASSANRETEAFF. The CDR3 DNA is TGTGCCAGCAGCGCTAATAGGGAGACTGAAGCTTTCTTT.

The chain recombines TRBV24-1 with TRBJ1-2; 7 nucleotides align to TRBD1. Germline loops: CDR1 KGHDR, CDR2 SFDVKD. The CDR3 has 13 amino acids. The junction had 0 bases not matched to a gene; V was cut back by 3 bases and J by 3 bases. The CDR3 loop reads CATSDTGDYGYTF. CDR3 nucleotides: TGTGCCACCAGTGATACAGGGGACTATGGCTACACCTTC.

The chain is built from TRBV6-1 and TRBJ2-7, with D possibly TRBD1 on 6 matching bases. The V and J ends lost 3 bases and 0 bases respectively, with 21 bases between them. This CDR3 is 18 amino acids long. CDR1 is MNHNS, CDR2 SASEGT, per germline. DNA of the CDR3: TGTGCCAGCAGTGACCCTAGGAGGACAGAAACCACCTCCTACGAGCAGTACTTC. This encodes CASSDPRRTETTSYEQYF.

CDR3 coding DNA: TGTGCCAGCAGCTTGGGAGAGTCTACAGATACGCAGTATTTT. This translates into CASSLGESTDTQYF. This chain connects TRBV11-3 to TRBJ2-3, with D perhaps TRBD2 (5 bases). Germline CDR1 SGHNT, CDR2 YENEEA. This CDR3 has 14 residues. The germline V and J ends were trimmed by 3 bases and 3 bases, with 10 bases remaining between them. Complete variable domain (other parts from reference TRBV11-3 and TRBJ2-3): EAGVVQSPRYKIIEKKQPVAFWCNPISGHNTLYWYLQNLGQGPELLIRYENEEAVDDSQLPKDRFSAERLKGVDSTLKIQPAELGDSAVYLCASSLGESTDTQYFGPGTRLTVL.

The chain links TRBV10-3 to TRBJ1-6, with D possibly matching TRBD1 (6 bases). This CDR3 comprises 13 residues. CDR1 and CDR2 (germline): ENHRY, SYGVKD. With 6 bases removed from V and 6 bases from J, the gap between germline ends came to 9 bases. CDR3 loop: CAIRDSGNSPLHF. The CDR3, as DNA: TGTGCCATCAGGGACAGTGGTAATTCACCCCTCCACTTT.

The chain couples TRBV21-1 to TRBJ2-4; TRBD2 reflects the table's D call only, with no check against the DNA. TRBV21-1 corresponds to a pseudogene. The CDR3 totals 15 residues. CDR3 residues: CASRSGTSLKNIQYF. For the CDR3, the DNA is TGTGCCAGCAGATCCGGGACTAGCCTCAAAAACATTCAGTACTTC.

In nucleotides, the CDR3 is TGCGCCAGCAGCCACCGAGGGACAGGGGGCTCCGGGGAGCTGTTTTTT. Amino acids: CASSHRGTGGSGELFF. The genes are TRBV4-3 and TRBJ2-2; 12 positions match TRBD1. V shed 3 bases and J 6 bases; nucleotides not matched to a gene: 5. Per germline, CDR1 LGHNA and CDR2 YSLEER. The CDR3 is 16 amino acids.

The chain employs TRBV6-5 and TRBJ1-2, with D possibly being TRBD1 (5 bases). The CDR3 sequence is 13 residues long. V lost 5 bases and J 2 bases, leaving 9 bases between the germline ends. CDR1 and CDR2 (germline): MNHEY, SVGAGI. Here the CDR3 reads CASSTQANYGYTF. CDR3 nucleotides: TGTGCCAGCAGTACACAGGCGAACTATGGCTACACCTTC.

The chain uses TRBV11-3 and TRBJ2-1; 12 nucleotides match TRBD2. V lost 3 bases to trimming and J lost 0 bases; unmatched junction nucleotides: 9. The CDR3 is 19 amino acids. CDR1 and CDR2 (germline): SGHNT, YENEEA. DNA for the CDR3: TGTGCCAGCAGCTTCGCCAGAGGGACTAGCGGGTTCTCCTACAATGAGCAGTTCTTC. The encoded protein is CASSFARGTSGFSYNEQFF.

The chain is built from TRBV11-2 and TRBJ1-1; the D is unclear. Deletions cut 1 base from V and 12 bases from J, with 6 bases between. The CDR3 is 10 residues long. Germline-derived CDR1 and CDR2 are SGHAT and FQNNGV. The CDR3 loop is CASSLGLTFF. The CDR3, as DNA: TGTGCCAGCAGCTTAGGGCTTACTTTCTTT.

J is TRBJ1-2 and V is TRBV9, with TRBD1 as a possible D gene (6 bases). Germline-derived CDR1 and CDR2 are SGDLS and YYNGEE. Trimming stripped 2 bases from V and 1 base from J, with 15 bases between. There are 16 residues in the CDR3. CDR3 loop: CASSVNSGTSNYGYTF. Here the CDR3 DNA reads TGTGCCAGCAGCGTTAATTCCGGGACAAGTAACTATGGCTACACCTTC.

The rearrangement uses TRBV2 and TRBJ2-4; 13 positions match TRBD2. The CDR3 extends over 17 amino acids. In germline, CDR1 is SNHLY, CDR2 FYNNEI. With V trimmed by 6 bases and J by 0 bases, 5 bases remained unmatched. Written as DNA, the CDR3 is TGTGCCAGCAGGACTAGCGGGAGGTTGGGAGCCAAAAACATTCAGTACTTC. It translates to CASRTSGRLGAKNIQYF. Variable domain in full (rest from reference TRBV2 and TRBJ2-4): EPEVTQTPSHQVTQMGQEVILRCVPISNHLYFYWYRQILGQKVEFLVSFYNNEISEKSEIFDDQFSVERPDGSNFTLKIRSTKLEDSAMYFCASRTSGRLGAKNIQYFGAGTRLSVL.